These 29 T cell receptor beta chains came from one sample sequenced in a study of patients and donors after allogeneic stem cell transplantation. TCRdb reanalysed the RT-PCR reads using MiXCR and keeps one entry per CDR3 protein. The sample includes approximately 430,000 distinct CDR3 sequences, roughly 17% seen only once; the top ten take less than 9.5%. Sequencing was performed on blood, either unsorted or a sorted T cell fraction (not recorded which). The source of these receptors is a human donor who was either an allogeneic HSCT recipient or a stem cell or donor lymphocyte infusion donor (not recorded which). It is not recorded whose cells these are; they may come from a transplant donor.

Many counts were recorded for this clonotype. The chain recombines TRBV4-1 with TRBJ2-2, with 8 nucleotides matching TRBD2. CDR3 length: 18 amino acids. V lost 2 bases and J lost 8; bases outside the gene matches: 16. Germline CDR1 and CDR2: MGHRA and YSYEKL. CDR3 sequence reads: CASSQFGPAGANKGELFF. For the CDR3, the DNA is TGCGCCAGCAGCCAATTCGGTCCAGCGGGAGCGAATAAAGGGGAGCTGTTTTTT.

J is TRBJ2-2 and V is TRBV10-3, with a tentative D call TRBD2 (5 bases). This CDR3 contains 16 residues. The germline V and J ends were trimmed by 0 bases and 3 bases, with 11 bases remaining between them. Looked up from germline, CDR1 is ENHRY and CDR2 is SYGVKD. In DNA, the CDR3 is TGTGCCATCAGTGAGTCGAGCCAGGACTACACCGGGGAGCTGTTTTTT. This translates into CAISESSQDYTGELFF.

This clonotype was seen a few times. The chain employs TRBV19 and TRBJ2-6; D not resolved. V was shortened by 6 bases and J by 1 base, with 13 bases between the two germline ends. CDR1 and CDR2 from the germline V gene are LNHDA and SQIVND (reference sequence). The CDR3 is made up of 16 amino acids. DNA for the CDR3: TGTGCCAGTAGATCAACCAGTGGTTCTGGGGCCAACGTCCTGACTTTC. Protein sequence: CASRSTSGSGANVLTF.

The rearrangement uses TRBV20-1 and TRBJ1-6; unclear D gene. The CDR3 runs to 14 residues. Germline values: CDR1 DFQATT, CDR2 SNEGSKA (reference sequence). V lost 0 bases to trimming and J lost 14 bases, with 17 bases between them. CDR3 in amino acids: CSAREAGNLSALHF. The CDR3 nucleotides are TGCAGTGCTAGAGAGGCGGGTAATCTTTCGGCCCTCCACTTT.

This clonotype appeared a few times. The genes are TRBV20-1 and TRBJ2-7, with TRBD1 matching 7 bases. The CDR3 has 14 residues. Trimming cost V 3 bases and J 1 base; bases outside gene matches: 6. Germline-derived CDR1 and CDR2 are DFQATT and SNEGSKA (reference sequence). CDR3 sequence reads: CSASRQGLSYEQYF. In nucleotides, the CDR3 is TGCAGTGCTAGCCGACAGGGTCTTTCCTACGAGCAGTACTTC.

The chain's CDR3 is CASSLGLDTIYF. Here the CDR3 DNA reads TGTGCCAGCAGTTTGGGGCTAGACACCATATATTTT. The chain couples TRBV12-3 or TRBV12-4 to TRBJ1-3; maybe TRBD1 (5 bases). This CDR3 comprises 12 residues. The V end lost 3 bases, the J end lost 8 bases, and 8 bases lay between the germline ends.

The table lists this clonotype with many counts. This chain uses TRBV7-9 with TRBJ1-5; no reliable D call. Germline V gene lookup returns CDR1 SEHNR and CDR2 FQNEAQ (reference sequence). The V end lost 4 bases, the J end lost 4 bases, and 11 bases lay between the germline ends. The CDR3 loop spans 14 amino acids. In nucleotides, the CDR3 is TGTGCCAGCAGCTCGGCAGGCGGGAATCAGCCCCAGCATTTT. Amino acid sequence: CASSSAGGNQPQHF.

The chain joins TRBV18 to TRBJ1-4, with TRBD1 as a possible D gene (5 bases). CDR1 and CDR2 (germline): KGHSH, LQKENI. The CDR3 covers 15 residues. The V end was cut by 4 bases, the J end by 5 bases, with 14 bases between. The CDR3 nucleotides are TGTGCCAGCTCACGAATCCGGGACCAAAATGAAAAACTGTTTTTT. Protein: CASSRIRDQNEKLFF.

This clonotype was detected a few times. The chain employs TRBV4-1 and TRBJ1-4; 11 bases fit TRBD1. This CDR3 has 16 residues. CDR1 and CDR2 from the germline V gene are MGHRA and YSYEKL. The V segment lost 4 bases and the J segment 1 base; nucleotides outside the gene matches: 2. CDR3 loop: CASSRGTGGTNEKLFF. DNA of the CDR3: TGCGCCAGCAGCCGCGGGACAGGGGGAACTAATGAAAAACTGTTTTTT.

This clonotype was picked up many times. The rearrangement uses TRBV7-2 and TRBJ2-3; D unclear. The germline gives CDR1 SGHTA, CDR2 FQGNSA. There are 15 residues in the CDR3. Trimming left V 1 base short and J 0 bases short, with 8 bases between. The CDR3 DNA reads TGTGCCAGCAGCTTAGGACGAGGCAGCACAGATACGCAGTATTTT. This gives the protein CASSLGRGSTDTQYF.

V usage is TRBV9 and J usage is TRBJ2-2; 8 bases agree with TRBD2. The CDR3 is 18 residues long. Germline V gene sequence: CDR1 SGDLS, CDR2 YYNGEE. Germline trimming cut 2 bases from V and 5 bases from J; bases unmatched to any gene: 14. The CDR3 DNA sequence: TGTGCCAGCAGCGTTTCCTCGGGGGGACTAGGAGGTACCGGGGAGCTGTTTTTT. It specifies CASSVSSGGLGGTGELFF.

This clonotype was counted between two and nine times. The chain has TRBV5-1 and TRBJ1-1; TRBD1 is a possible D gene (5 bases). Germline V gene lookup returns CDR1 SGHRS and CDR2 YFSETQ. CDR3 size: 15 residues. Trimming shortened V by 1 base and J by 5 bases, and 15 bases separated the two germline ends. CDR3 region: CASSLPGAGVTEAFF. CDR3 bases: TGCGCCAGCAGCTTGCCTGGGGCGGGGGTGACTGAAGCTTTCTTT.

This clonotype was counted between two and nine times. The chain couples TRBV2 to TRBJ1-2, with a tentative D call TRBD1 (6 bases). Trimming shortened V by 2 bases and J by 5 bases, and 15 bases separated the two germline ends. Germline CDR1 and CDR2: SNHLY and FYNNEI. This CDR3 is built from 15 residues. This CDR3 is CASSETGHSGYGYTF. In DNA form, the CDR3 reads TGTGCCAGCAGTGAAACGGGACACTCAGGGTATGGCTACACCTTC.

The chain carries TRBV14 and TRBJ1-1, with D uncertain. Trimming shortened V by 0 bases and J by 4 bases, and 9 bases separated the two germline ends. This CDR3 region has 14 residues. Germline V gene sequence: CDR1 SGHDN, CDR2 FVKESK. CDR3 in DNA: TGTGCCAGCAGCCAAGATCTCGAAGTCACTGAAGCTTTCTTT. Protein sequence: CASSQDLEVTEAFF.

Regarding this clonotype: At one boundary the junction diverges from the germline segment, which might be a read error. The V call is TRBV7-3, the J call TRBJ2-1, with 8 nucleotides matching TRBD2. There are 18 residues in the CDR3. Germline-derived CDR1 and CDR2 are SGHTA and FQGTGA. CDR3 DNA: TGTGCCAGCAGCTTAAAAGCGGGGGTTCCCAGCTCCTACAAAGAGCAGTTCTTC. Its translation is CASSLKAGVPSSYKEQFF.

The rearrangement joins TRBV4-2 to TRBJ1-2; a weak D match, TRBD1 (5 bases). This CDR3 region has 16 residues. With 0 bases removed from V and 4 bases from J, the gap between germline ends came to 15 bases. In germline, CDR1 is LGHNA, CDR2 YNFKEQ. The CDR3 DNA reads TGTGCCAGCAGCCAAGATTGGGGGGAAAGAGGCTATGGCTACACCTTC. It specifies CASSQDWGERGYGYTF.

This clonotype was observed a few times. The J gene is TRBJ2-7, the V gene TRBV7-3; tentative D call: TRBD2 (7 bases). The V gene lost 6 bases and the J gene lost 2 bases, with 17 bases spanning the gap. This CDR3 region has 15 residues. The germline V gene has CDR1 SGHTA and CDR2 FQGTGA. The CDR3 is CASSSGGGGTYEQYF. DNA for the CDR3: TGTGCCAGCAGTTCTGGGGGAGGGGGTACCTACGAGCAGTACTTC.

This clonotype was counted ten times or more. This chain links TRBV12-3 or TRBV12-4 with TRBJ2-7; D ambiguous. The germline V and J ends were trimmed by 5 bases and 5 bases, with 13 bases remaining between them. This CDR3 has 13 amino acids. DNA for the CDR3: TGTGCCAGCAGTCAACCCCCGATCCACGAGCAGTACTTC. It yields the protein CASSQPPIHEQYF.

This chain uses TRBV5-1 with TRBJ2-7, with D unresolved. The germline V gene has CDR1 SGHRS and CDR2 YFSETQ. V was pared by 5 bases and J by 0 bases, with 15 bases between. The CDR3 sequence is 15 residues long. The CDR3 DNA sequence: TGCGCCAGCAGTTTTGACGATACGAGCTCCTACGAGCAGTACTTC. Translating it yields CASSFDDTSSYEQYF.

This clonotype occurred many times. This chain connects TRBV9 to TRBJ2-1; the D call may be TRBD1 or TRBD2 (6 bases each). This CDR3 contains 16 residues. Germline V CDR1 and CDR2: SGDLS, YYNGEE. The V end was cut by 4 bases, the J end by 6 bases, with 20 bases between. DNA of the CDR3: TGTGCCAGCAGCATCCCTGGAGGGGGAGGCGGCAATGAGCAGTTCTTC. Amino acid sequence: CASSIPGGGGGNEQFF.

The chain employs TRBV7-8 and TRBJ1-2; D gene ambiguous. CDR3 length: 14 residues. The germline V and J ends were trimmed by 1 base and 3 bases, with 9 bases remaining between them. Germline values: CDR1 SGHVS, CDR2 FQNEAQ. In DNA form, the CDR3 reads TGTGCCAGCAGCTTAGATCACGGACACTATGGCTACACCTTC. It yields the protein CASSLDHGHYGYTF.

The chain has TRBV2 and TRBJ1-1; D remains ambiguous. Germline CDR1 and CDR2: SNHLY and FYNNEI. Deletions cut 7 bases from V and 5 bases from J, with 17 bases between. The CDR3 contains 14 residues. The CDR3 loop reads CASKNSGRRTEAFF. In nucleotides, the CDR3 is TGTGCCAGCAAAAATTCGGGGAGGAGGACTGAAGCTTTCTTT.

The CDR3 protein is CASSYLRQGAGELFF. In DNA form, the CDR3 reads TGTGCCAGCAGTTACTTACGACAGGGGGCCGGGGAGCTGTTTTTT. This chain connects TRBV6-5 to TRBJ2-2, with TRBD1 identical over 9 bases. Germline V gene data show CDR1 as MNHEY and CDR2 as SVGAGI. The ends lost 1 base at V and 6 bases at J; junction bases unmatched: 3. This CDR3 is 15 amino acids long.

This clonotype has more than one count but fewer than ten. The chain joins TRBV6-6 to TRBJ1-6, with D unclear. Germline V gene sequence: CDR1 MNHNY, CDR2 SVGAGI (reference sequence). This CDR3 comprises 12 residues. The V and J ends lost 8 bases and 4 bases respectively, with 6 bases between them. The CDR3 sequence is CASLAYNSPLHF. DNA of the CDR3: TGTGCCAGCCTCGCTTATAATTCACCCCTCCACTTT.

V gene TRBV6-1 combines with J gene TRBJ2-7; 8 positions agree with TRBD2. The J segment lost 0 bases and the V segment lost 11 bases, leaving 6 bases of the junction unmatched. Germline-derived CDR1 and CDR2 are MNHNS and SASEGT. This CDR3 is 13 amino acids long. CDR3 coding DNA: TGTGCCGCCCGGGGGGGAAGCTCCTACGAGCAGTACTTC. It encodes CAARGGSSYEQYF.

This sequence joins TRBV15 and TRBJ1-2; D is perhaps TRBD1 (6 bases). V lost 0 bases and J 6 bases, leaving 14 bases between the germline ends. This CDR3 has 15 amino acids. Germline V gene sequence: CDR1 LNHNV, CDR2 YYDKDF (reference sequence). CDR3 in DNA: TGTGCCACCAGCAGAGATAGAACAGGGTGGGATGGCTACACCTTC. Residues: CATSRDRTGWDGYTF.

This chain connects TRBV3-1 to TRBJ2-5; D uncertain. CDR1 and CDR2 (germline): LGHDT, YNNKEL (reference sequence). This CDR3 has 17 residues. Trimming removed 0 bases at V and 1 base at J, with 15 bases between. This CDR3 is CASSQDEIGTSQETQYF. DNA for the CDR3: TGTGCCAGCAGCCAAGATGAAATCGGTACGAGCCAAGAGACCCAGTACTTC.

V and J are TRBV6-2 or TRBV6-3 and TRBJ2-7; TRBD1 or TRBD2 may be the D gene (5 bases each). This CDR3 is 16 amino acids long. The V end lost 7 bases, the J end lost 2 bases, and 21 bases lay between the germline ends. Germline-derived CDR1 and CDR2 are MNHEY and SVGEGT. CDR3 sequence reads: CASTTTGIGRTYEQYF. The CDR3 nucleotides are TGTGCCAGCACGACTACAGGAATAGGGCGCACCTACGAGCAGTACTTC.

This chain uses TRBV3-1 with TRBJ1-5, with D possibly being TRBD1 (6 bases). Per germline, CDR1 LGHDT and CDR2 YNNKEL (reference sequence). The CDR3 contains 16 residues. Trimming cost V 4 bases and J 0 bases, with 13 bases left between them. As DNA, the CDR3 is TGTGCCAGCAGCCCGAGCAGGGGCACTAGCAATCAGCCCCAGCATTTT. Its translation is CASSPSRGTSNQPQHF.